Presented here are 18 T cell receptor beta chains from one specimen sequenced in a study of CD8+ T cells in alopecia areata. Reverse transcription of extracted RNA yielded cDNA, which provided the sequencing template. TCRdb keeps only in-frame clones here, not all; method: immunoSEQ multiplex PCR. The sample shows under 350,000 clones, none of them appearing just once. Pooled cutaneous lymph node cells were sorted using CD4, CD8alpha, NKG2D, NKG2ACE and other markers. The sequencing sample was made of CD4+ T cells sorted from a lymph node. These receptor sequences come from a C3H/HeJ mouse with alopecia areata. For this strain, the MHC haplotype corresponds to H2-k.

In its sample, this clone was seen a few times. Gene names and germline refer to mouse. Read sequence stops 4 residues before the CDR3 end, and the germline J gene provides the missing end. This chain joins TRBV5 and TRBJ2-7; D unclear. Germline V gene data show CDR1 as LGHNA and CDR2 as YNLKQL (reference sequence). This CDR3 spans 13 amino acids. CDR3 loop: CASSQSTQYEQYF. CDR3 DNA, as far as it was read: TGTGCCAGCAGCCAATCGACTCAGTAT.

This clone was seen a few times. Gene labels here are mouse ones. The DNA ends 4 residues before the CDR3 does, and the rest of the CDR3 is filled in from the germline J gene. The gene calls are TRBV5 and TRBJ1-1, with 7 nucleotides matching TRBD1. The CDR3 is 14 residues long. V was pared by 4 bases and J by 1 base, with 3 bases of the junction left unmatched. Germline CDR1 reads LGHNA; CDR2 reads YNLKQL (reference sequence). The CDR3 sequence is CASSRRDRNTEVFF. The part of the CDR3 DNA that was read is TGTGCCAGCAGCCGCCGGGACAGAAACACA.

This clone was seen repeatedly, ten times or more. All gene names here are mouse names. The CDR3 bases that were read are TGTGCTAGCAGGAGACTGGGTCAAGGCACCGGG. Protein sequence: CASRRLGQGTG. The whole CDR3 is CASRRLGQGTGQLYF. This chain joins TRBV17 and TRBJ2-2; 7 bases match TRBD2. The read comes to an end 4 residues before the CDR3 does, leaving the germline J gene to fill in the end. Germline values: CDR1 MNHDT, CDR2 YYDKIL. The CDR3 totals 15 residues. V was pared by 6 bases and J by 4 bases, with 8 bases of the junction left unmatched.

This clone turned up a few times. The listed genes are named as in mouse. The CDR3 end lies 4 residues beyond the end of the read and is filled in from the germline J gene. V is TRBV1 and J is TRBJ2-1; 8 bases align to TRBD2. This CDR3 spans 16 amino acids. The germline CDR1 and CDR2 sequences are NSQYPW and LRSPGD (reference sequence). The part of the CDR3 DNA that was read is TGCACCTGCAGTGCAGATCACGGGGGGGCGGGGGCT. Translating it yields CTCSADHGGAGA. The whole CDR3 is CTCSADHGGAGAEQFF. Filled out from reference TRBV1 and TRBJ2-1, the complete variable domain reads VTLLEQNPRWRLVPRGQAVNLRCILKNSQYPWMSWYQQDLQKQLQWLFTLRSPGDKEVKSLPGADYLATRVTDTELRLQVANMSQGRTLYCTCSADHGGAGAEQFFGPGTRLTVL.

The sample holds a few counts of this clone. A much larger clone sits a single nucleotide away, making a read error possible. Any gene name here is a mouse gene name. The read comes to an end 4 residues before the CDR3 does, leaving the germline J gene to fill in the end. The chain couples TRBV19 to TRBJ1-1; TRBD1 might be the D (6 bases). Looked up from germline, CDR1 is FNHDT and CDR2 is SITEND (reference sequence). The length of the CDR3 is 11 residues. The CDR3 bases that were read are TGTGCCAGCAGTGCCAGGGGA. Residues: CASSARG. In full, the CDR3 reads CASSARGEVFF.

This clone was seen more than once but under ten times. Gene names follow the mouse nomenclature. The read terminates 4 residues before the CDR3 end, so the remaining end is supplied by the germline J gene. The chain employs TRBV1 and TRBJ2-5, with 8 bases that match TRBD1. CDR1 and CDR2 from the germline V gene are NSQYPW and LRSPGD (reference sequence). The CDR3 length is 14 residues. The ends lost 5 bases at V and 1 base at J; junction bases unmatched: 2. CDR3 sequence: CTCSPTGDQDTQYF. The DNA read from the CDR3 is TGCACCTGCAGTCCGACAGGGGACCAAGAC.

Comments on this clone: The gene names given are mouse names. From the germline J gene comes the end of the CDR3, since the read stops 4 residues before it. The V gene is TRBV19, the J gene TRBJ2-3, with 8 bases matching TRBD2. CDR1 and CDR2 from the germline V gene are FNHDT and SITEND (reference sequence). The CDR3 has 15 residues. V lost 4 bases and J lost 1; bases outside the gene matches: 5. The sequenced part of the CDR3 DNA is TGTGCCAGCAGTCCTCAGACTGGGGGTGCAGAA. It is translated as CASSPQTGGAE. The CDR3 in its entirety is CASSPQTGGAETLYF. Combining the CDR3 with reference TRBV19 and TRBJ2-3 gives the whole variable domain GGIITQTPKFLIGQEGQKLTLKCQQNFNHDTMYWYRQDSGKGLRLIYYSITENDLQKGDLSEGYDASREKKSSFSLTVTSAQKNEMAVFLCASSPQTGGAETLYFGSGTRLTVL.

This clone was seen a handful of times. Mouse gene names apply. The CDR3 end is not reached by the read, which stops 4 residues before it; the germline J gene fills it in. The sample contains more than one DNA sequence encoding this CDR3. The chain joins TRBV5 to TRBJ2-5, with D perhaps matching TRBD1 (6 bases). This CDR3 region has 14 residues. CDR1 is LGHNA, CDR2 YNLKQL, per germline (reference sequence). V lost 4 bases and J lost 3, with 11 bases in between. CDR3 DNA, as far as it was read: TGTGCCAGCAGCCCCCCGGGACAACAAGAC. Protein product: CASSPPGQQD. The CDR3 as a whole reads CASSPPGQQDTQYF.

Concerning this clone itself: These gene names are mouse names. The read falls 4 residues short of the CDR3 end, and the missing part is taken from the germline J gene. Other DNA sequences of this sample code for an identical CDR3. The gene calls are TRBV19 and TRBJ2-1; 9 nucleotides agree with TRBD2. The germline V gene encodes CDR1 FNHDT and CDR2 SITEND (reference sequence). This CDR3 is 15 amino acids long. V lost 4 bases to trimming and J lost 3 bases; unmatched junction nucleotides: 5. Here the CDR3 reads CASSPRLGAYAEQFF. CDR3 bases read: TGTGCCAGCAGTCCCCGACTGGGGGCCTATGCT.

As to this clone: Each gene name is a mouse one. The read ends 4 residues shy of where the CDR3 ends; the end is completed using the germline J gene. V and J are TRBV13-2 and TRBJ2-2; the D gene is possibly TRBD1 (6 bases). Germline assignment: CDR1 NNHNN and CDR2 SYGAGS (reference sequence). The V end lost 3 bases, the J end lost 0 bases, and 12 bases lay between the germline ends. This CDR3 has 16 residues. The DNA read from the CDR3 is TGTGCCAGCGGTGGTCGGGACAAAACAAACACCGGG. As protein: CASGGRDKTNTG. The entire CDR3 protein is CASGGRDKTNTGQLYF.

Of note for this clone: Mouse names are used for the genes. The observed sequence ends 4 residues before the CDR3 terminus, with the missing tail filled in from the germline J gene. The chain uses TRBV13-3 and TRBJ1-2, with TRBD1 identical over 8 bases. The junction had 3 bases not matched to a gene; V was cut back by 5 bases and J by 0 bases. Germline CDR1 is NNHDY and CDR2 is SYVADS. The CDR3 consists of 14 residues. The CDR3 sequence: CASRLTGANSDYTF. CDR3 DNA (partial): TGTGCCAGCAGGTTGACAGGGGCAAACTCC.

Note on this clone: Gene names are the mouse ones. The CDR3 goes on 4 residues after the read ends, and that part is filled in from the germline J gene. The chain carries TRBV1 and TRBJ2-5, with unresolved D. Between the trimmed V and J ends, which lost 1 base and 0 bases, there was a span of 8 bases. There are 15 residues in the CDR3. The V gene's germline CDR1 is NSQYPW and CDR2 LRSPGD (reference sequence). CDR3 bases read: TGCACCTGCAGTGCAGTACAGTTTAACCAAGAC. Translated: CTCSAVQFNQD. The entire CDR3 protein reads CTCSAVQFNQDTQYF. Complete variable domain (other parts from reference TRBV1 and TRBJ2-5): VTLLEQNPRWRLVPRGQAVNLRCILKNSQYPWMSWYQQDLQKQLQWLFTLRSPGDKEVKSLPGADYLATRVTDTELRLQVANMSQGRTLYCTCSAVQFNQDTQYFGPGTRLLVL.

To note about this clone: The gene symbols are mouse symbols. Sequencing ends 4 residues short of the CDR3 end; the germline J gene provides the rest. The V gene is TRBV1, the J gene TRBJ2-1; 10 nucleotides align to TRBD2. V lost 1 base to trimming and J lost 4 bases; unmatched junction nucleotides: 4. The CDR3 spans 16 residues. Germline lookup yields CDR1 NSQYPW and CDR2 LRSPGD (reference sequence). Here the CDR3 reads CTCSAADWGAYAEQFF. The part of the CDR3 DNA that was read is TGCACCTGCAGTGCAGCAGACTGGGGGGCTTATGCT. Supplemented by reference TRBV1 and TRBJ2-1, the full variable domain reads VTLLEQNPRWRLVPRGQAVNLRCILKNSQYPWMSWYQQDLQKQLQWLFTLRSPGDKEVKSLPGADYLATRVTDTELRLQVANMSQGRTLYCTCSAADWGAYAEQFFGPGTRLTVL.

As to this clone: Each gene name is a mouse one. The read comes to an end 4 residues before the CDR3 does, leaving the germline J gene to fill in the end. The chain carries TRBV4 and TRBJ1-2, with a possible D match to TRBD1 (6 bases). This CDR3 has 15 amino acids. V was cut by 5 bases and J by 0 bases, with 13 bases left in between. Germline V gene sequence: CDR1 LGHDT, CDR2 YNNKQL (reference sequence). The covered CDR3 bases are TGTGCCAGCAGCCTCCGGGACATAGCAAACTCC. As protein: CASSLRDIANS. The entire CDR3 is CASSLRDIANSDYTF.

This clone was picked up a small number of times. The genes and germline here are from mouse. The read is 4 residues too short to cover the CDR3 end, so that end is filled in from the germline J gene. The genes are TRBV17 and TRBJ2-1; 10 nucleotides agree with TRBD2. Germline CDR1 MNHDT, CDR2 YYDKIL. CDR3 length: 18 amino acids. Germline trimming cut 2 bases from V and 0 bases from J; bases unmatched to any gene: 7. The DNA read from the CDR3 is TGTGCTAGCAGTAGAAAGGGCTGGGGGGGCTATAACTATGCT. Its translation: CASSRKGWGGYNYA. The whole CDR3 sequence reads CASSRKGWGGYNYAEQFF.

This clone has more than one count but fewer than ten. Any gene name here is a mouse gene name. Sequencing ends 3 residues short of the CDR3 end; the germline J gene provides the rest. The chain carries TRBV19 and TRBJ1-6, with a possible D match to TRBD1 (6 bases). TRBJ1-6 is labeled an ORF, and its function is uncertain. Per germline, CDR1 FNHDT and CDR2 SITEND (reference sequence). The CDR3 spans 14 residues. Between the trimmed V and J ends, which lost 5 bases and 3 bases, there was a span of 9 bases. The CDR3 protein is CASRRTDYNSPLYF. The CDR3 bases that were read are TGTGCCAGCAGAAGGACAGACTATAATTCGCCC.

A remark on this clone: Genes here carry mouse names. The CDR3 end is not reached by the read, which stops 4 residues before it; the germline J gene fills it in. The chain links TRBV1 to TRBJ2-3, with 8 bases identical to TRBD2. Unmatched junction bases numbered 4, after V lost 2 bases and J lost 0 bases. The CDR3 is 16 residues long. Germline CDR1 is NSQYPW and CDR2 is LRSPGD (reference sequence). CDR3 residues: CTCSALGGTSAETLYF. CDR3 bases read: TGCACCTGCAGTGCACTGGGGGGAACTAGTGCAGAA.

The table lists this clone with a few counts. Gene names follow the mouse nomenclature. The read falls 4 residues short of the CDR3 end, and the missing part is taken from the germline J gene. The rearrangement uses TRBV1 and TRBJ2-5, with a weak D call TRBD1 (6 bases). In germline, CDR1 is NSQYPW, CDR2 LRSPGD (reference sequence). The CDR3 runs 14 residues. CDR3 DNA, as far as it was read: TGCACCTGCAGTGACAGGGTCAGTCGAGAC. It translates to CTCSDRVSRD. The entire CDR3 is CTCSDRVSRDTQYF.